One sample yielded the 21 T cell receptor beta chains listed below, sequenced in a study of blood T cells in healthy people across ages. A J-beta primer mix and a sample-barcoded 5' primer were used in a second PCR of about 7 to 12 cycles. From the 5' RACE reads, TCRdb called clonotypes with MiXCR, one entry per CDR3 protein. The table includes under 1,000,000 distinct CDR3 sequences, under 40% detected once. The sequenced sample consisted of blood. The receptors derive from a man aged 18 to 30 in good health.

Of note for this clonotype: A much larger clone lies a single base off, so this may be a read error. The rearrangement joins TRBV4-2 to TRBJ1-2; possibly TRBD1 for D (6 bases). Germline V CDR1 and CDR2: LGHNA, YNFKEQ. This CDR3 contains 18 residues. The CDR3 loop is CASSQVSGGQSGNYGHTF. The CDR3 region has the DNA TGTGCCAGCAGCCAAGTGTCCGGTGGACAGTCTGGTAACTATGGCCACACCTTC.

Only a few counts were recorded for this clonotype. The rearrangement uses TRBV5-4 and TRBJ1-2, with D unresolved. Germline values: CDR1 SGHNT, CDR2 YYREEE (reference sequence). The CDR3 length is 12 residues. Trimming shortened V by 3 bases and J by 5 bases, and 8 bases separated the two germline ends. CDR3 coding DNA: TGTGCCAGCAGCTCCACGGAATATGGCTACACCTTC. Translated, it gives CASSSTEYGYTF.

The V call is TRBV11-3, the J call TRBJ2-5; TRBD1 or TRBD2 may be the D gene (7 bases each). The better agreement between TRBJ2-7 and the DNA end casts doubt on the J call. This CDR3 region has 14 residues. From germline, CDR1 is SGHNT and CDR2 YENEEA. The CDR3 sequence: CASSPSGDSYEQYF. Written as DNA, the CDR3 is TGTGCCAGCAGCCCAAGCGGGGACAGCTACGAGCAGTACTTC.

The V call is TRBV7-8, the J call TRBJ1-1; D unresolved. The CDR3 runs 13 residues. Germline CDR1 reads SGHVS; CDR2 reads FQNEAQ. Trimming shortened V by 5 bases and J by 4 bases, and 11 bases separated the two germline ends. The CDR3 region is CASSPNYRTEAFF. The CDR3 DNA is TGTGCCAGCAGCCCCAACTATCGCACTGAAGCTTTCTTT.

This clonotype came up a few times. The chain joins TRBV7-2 to TRBJ1-5; D remains unclear. Trimming left V 1 base short and J 4 bases short, with 5 bases between. This CDR3 has 13 residues. Germline assignment: CDR1 SGHTA and CDR2 FQGNSA. CDR3 DNA sequence: TGTGCCAGCAGCTTAGTAAAAAATCAGCCCCAGCATTTT. This gives the protein CASSLVKNQPQHF.

This clonotype has only a few counts. The chain combines TRBV12-3 or TRBV12-4 with TRBJ1-5; possibly TRBD1 for D (5 bases). Trimming stripped 5 bases from V and 1 base from J, with 12 bases between. CDR3 size: 15 residues. The CDR3 sequence: CASSLSDTSNQPQHF. CDR3 nucleotides: TGTGCCAGCAGTCTGTCGGACACAAGCAATCAGCCCCAGCATTTT.

This clonotype was counted only a few times. The chain joins TRBV20-1 to TRBJ2-3, with TRBD2 matching 11 bases. The CDR3 is made up of 15 amino acids. V dropped 3 bases and J dropped 4; count of bases not matched to a gene: 6. Germline CDR1 and CDR2: DFQATT and SNEGSKA (reference sequence). CDR3 residues: CSARTSGIGADTQYF. CDR3 nucleotide sequence: TGCAGTGCTAGGACTAGCGGGATTGGCGCAGATACGCAGTATTTT.

In regard to this clonotype: A read error may produce the germline difference seen at one junction end. The chain couples TRBV5-1 to TRBJ2-5; 7 bases map to TRBD2. Germline CDR1 reads SGHRS; CDR2 reads YFSETQ. CDR3 size: 15 residues. The DNA for the CDR3 is TGCGCCAGCGGCTTGCGCGGGGGTGGAGGAGACACCCAGTACTTC. It is translated as CASGLRGGGGDTQYF.

This clonotype has more than one count but fewer than ten. The genes are TRBV5-1 and TRBJ2-3, with 13 positions matching TRBD2. V was pared by 3 bases and J by 1 base, with 20 bases of the junction left unmatched. Germline V gene sequence: CDR1 SGHRS, CDR2 YFSETQ. The length of the CDR3 is 22 residues. The CDR3 bases are TGCGCCAGCAGCTCCCTACGCCCGCGACTAGCGGGGGGCCCGGGTCGCACAGATACGCAGTATTTT. It translates to CASSSLRPRLAGGPGRTDTQYF.

To note about this clonotype: At one end, the junction sequence differs from germline, possibly due to a read error. The chain employs TRBV19 and TRBJ1-5; D may be TRBD1 (5 bases). Germline CDR1 reads LNHDA; CDR2 reads SQIVND (reference sequence). There are 15 residues in the CDR3. CDR3 protein: CASSIEGRVGQPQHF. CDR3 DNA: TGTGCCAGTAGCATAGAGGGCAGGGTAGGTCAGCCCCAGCATTTT.

V usage is TRBV6-1 and J usage is TRBJ1-2; TRBD1 matches at 7 bases. CDR3 length: 18 residues. Unmatched junction bases numbered 16, after V lost 6 bases and J lost 0 bases. CDR1 is MNHNS and CDR2 is SASEGT in the germline V gene. CDR3 residues: CASSPERGGIPANYGYTF. The CDR3 DNA reads as TGTGCCAGCAGCCCCGAGAGAGGGGGCATCCCAGCTAACTATGGCTACACCTTC.

Notes on this clonotype: This may come from a read error, since a much larger clone is one base off. The genes are TRBV20-1 and TRBJ2-3; tentatively, D is TRBD2 (7 bases). The V gene's germline CDR1 is DFQATT and CDR2 SNEGSKA (reference sequence). The length of the CDR3 is 15 residues. CDR3 nucleotides: TGCAGTGCTGAGGGGGGGCTGGCTTACACAGATACGCTGTATTTT. Translation gives CSAEGGLAYTDTLYF.

This clonotype has at least ten counts. The chain combines TRBV7-2 with TRBJ2-1, with 10 bases fitting TRBD2. V was pared by 3 bases and J by 10 bases, with 6 bases of the junction left unmatched. CDR1 SGHTA and CDR2 FQGNSA come from the germline V gene. The CDR3 loop spans 14 amino acids. This chain's CDR3 is CASSFGLAGVEQFF. CDR3 coding DNA: TGTGCCAGCAGCTTTGGTCTAGCGGGGGTAGAGCAGTTCTTC. Using reference TRBV7-2 and TRBJ2-1 for the parts outside the CDR3, the full variable domain is GAGVSQSPSNKVTEKGKDVELRCDPISGHTALYWYRQSLGQGLEFLIYFQGNSAPDKSGLPSDRFSAERTGGSVSTLTIQRTQQEDSAVYLCASSFGLAGVEQFFGPGTRLTVL.

The gene calls are TRBV6-2 or TRBV6-3 and TRBJ2-1, with D possibly matching TRBD1 (6 bases). The CDR3 is made up of 13 amino acids. CDR1 MNHEY and CDR2 SVGEGT come from the germline V gene. V lost 6 bases to trimming and J lost 4 bases, with 10 bases between them. CDR3 residues: CASSWTVYNEQFF. In DNA, the CDR3 is TGTGCCAGCAGCTGGACAGTATACAATGAGCAGTTCTTC.

This chain uses TRBV4-1 with TRBJ2-3; 9 bases align to TRBD2. V was pared by 1 base and J by 6 bases, with 8 bases of the junction left unmatched. The CDR3 contains 16 residues. Germline loops: CDR1 MGHRA, CDR2 YSYEKL. CDR3 amino acids: CASSQVGSGGWDTQYF. The CDR3 bases are TGCGCCAGCAGCCAAGTCGGGAGCGGGGGGTGGGATACGCAGTATTTT.

Only a few counts were recorded for this clonotype. The chain couples TRBV19 to TRBJ2-1; TRBD2 agrees at 7 bases. The CDR3 length is 15 residues. Germline V lookup: CDR1 LNHDA, CDR2 SQIVND (reference sequence). Unmatched junction bases numbered 5, after V lost 5 bases and J lost 1 base. CDR3 amino acids: CASSGRDPSYNEQFF. CDR3 sequence (DNA): TGTGCCAGTAGTGGGAGGGACCCTTCCTACAATGAGCAGTTCTTC.

The J gene is TRBJ1-4, the V gene TRBV20-1; D may be TRBD1 (5 bases). The CDR3 length is 14 residues. Germline V gene lookup returns CDR1 DFQATT and CDR2 SNEGSKA (reference sequence). The V end lost 2 bases, the J end lost 8 bases, and 15 bases lay between the germline ends. The CDR3 DNA is TGCAGTGCTAGAAGGGCGGACGGGGGGGAAAAACTGTTTTTT. Its translation: CSARRADGGEKLFF.

This clonotype was observed a handful of times. The chain couples TRBV20-1 to TRBJ2-7, with a tentative D call TRBD2 (5 bases). V lost 5 bases, J lost 7 bases, and 24 bases lay in between. CDR1 is DFQATT, CDR2 SNEGSKA, per germline (reference sequence). The CDR3 spans 15 residues. The CDR3 loop is CSAYKDWTNYNEQYF. Here the CDR3 DNA reads TGCAGTGCTTATAAGGACTGGACGAACTACAATGAGCAGTACTTC.

The genes are TRBV29-1 and TRBJ2-1; a weak D match, TRBD2 (5 bases). The V gene's germline CDR1 is SQVTM and CDR2 ANQGSEA. Trimming took off 1 base at V and 8 bases at J, with 12 bases between the two ends. CDR3 length: 13 amino acids. The CDR3 region is CSVEGGSAYEQFF. In nucleotides, the CDR3 is TGCAGCGTTGAAGGAGGGAGCGCGTATGAGCAGTTCTTC.

This clonotype was detected a few times. The chain combines TRBV11-3 with TRBJ2-1; possible D gene TRBD1, 5 bases. The V gene's germline CDR1 is SGHNT and CDR2 YENEEA. CDR3 size: 14 residues. V lost 5 bases to trimming and J lost 3 bases, with 11 bases between them. The CDR3 region is CASSPLGRYNEQFF. The CDR3 nucleotides are TGTGCCAGCAGCCCATTGGGGCGCTACAATGAGCAGTTCTTC.

The chain combines TRBV19 with TRBJ1-1; D call uncertain. The germline V gene encodes CDR1 LNHDA and CDR2 SQIVND (reference sequence). This CDR3 has 13 residues. The germline V and J ends were trimmed by 3 bases and 1 base, with 6 bases remaining between them. The CDR3 nucleotides are TGTGCCAGTAGTATTTACAAGAACACTGAAGCTTTCTTT. This sequence encodes CASSIYKNTEAFF. The whole variable domain, filled in from reference TRBV19 and TRBJ1-1, reads DGGITQSPKYLFRKEGQNVTLSCEQNLNHDAMYWYRQDPGQGLRLIYYSQIVNDFQKGDIAEGYSVSREKKESFPLTVTSAQKNPTAFYLCASSIYKNTEAFFGQGTRLTVV.